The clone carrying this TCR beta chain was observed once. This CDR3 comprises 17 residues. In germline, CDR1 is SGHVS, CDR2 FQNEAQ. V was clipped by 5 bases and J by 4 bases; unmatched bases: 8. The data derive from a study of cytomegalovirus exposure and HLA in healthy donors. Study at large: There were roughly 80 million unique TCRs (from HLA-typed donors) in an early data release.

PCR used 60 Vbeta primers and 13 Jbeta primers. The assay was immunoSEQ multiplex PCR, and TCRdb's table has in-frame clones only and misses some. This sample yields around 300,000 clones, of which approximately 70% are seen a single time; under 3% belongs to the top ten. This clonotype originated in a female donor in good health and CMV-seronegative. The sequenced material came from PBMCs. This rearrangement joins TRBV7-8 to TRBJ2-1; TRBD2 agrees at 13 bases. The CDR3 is CASSPATSGRIYNEQFF. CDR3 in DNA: TGTGCCAGCAGCCCCGCGACTAGCGGGAGGATTTACAATGAGCAGTTCTTC.